The 5 T cell receptor beta chains below were found in one sample sequenced in a study of blood T cell repertoires in COVID-19. TCRdb keeps only in-frame clones here, not all; method: immunoSEQ multiplex PCR. The data contain 90,000 to 100,000 clones, around nine tenths of them singletons. Sequencing used peripheral blood. These receptors were collected from a human donor in a cohort sampled during active COVID-19.

The rearrangement links TRBV11-2 to TRBJ2-7, with a weak D call TRBD2 (7 bases). The CDR3 contains 15 residues. The germline V and J ends were trimmed by 2 bases and 6 bases, with 17 bases remaining between them. The V gene's germline CDR1 is SGHAT and CDR2 FQNNGV. The CDR3 here is CASSLYVRGGREQYF. The CDR3, as DNA: TGTGCCAGCAGCTTATACGTTCGCGGGGGCCGCGAGCAGTACTTC.

The rearrangement uses TRBV10-3 and TRBJ2-5, with 12 bases fitting TRBD2. CDR1 is ENHRY, CDR2 SYGVKD, per germline. Trimming at V came to 7 bases and at J to 4 bases, leaving 1 base not matched to a gene. This CDR3 is built from 13 residues. The CDR3 reads CAIKGLAGETQYF. In DNA form, the CDR3 reads TGTGCCATCAAGGGACTAGCGGGAGAGACCCAGTACTTC.

The chain employs TRBV3-1 (or the pseudogene TRBV3-2) and TRBJ2-1, with D possibly being TRBD1 (5 bases). CDR3 length: 15 residues. The germline V gene encodes CDR1 LGHDT and CDR2 YNNKEL (reference sequence). The V end lost 1 base, the J end lost 1 base, and 8 bases lay between the germline ends. CDR3 region: CASSQGGVSYNEQFF. DNA for the CDR3: TGTGCCAGCAGCCAAGGGGGCGTATCCTACAATGAGCAGTTCTTC.

This chain uses TRBV3-1 (or the pseudogene TRBV3-2) with TRBJ2-3; 8 bases line up with TRBD2. The CDR3 spans 14 residues. Germline values: CDR1 LGHDT, CDR2 YNNKEL (reference sequence). V shed 1 base, J shed 11 bases, and the junction held 8 bases outside the gene matches. The DNA of the CDR3 is TGTGCCAGCAGCCAAGTTTCTAGCGGGTTTAGGCAGTATTTT. Its translation is CASSQVSSGFRQYF.

This clone was counted a few times. The chain carries TRBV5-5 and TRBJ1-1; perhaps TRBD1 as D (6 bases). Trimming took off 4 bases at V and 5 bases at J, with 15 bases between the two ends. The CDR3 length is 14 residues. The germline V gene encodes CDR1 SGHKS and CDR2 YYEKEE (reference sequence). The CDR3 loop reads CASSGDILGTEAFF. In nucleotides, the CDR3 is TGTGCCAGCAGCGGGGACATTCTCGGGACTGAAGCTTTCTTT. Together with reference TRBV5-5 and TRBJ1-1, the CDR3 gives the full variable domain: DAGVTQSPTHLIKTRGQQVTLRCSPISGHKSVSWYQQVLGQGPQFIFQYYEKEERGRGNFPDRFSARQFPNYSSELNVNALLLGDSALYLCASSGDILGTEAFFGQGTRLTVV.